What follows describes a single TCR beta chain. Germline-derived CDR1 and CDR2 are SNHLY and FYNNEI. The CDR3 sequence is 14 residues long. Generated by immunoSEQ multiplex PCR, the TCRdb table keeps only in-frame clones and is missing some. Here the sample spans roughly 17,000 clones, roughly 66% being singletons. The data originate from a study of sequential checkpoint blockade in melanoma. Study summary: Randomization was 1:1 between first-line nivolumab→ipilimumab and ipilimumab→nivolumab. Maintenance nivolumab came after either treatment sequence.

The treatment was: randomized to nivolumab then ipilimumab (arm A) or the reverse (arm B). None of the patients previously received DNA-damaging chemotherapy. Sorted cells were live CD3+CD8+, lacking CD19 and CD56, from PBMCs. The sequences come from CD8+ T cells sorted from blood (inferred from file names), collected from a patient given nivolumab and ipilimumab in sequence. V is TRBV2 and J is TRBJ2-5; 12 bases line up with TRBD2. The J call may be wrong; the DNA end is better matched by TRBJ2-7. This TCR derives from a human donor with melanoma. The CDR3 nucleotides are TGTGCCAGCATTCTAGCGGGAGGGTTCTACGAGCAGTACTTC. It is translated as CASILAGGFYEQYF.